This TCR beta chain stems from a study of T cells in Graves' hyperthyroidism and ophthalmopathy. In this sample, this clonotype turned up a few times. No progression to ophthalmopathy during 18 months of follow-up defined stable disease. CDR3 length: 15 residues. CDR1 and CDR2 from the germline V gene are SGDLS and YYNGEE. V lost 6 bases to trimming and J lost 1 base, with 14 bases between them. Regions amplified from RNA transcripts were the TCR beta CDR3 regions. The HTBI set primed first-round TCR CDR3 RT-PCR. TCRdb recomputed calls from the multiplex PCR reads with MiXCR, one row per CDR3 protein. The profile shows 600,000 to 650,000 distinct CDR3 sequences, around 15% of them singletons.

Sequenced: blood. The TCR was taken from a woman between 25 and 40 years old with Graves' hyperthyroidism. The chain combines TRBV9 with TRBJ1-3; D not certain. CDR3 sequence reads: CASTSGGRSGNTIYF. The CDR3, as DNA: TGTGCCAGCACCTCGGGTGGGCGATCTGGAAACACCATATATTTT. Drawing the rest from reference TRBV9 and TRBJ1-3, the complete variable domain is DSGVTQTPKHLITATGQRVTLRCSPRSGDLSVYWYQQSLDQGLQFLIQYYNGEERAKGNILERFSAQQFPDLHSELNLSSLELGDSALYFCASTSGGRSGNTIYFGEGSWLTVV.